The sequence of this T cell receptor (beta chain) was determined in a study of cytomegalovirus exposure and HLA in healthy donors. About the study: Researchers previously reported finding some 110 million unique TCR beta sequences from roughly 200 million T cells. General study points: Earlier findings revealed that most TCR beta V segments proved productive either about 87% or about 30% of the time. Reportedly, TCR beta sequences accurately predicted HLA-A and HLA-B alleles in most subjects. As a later analysis revealed, most CMV-associated TCR beta chains appeared HLA-restricted.

About this clone: What it binds is not known.

Deletions cut 10 bases from V and 3 bases from J, with 9 bases between. Looked up from germline, CDR1 is MDHEN and CDR2 is SYDVKM. The CDR3 has 11 amino acids. This PCR relied on a set of 60 Vbeta primers and 13 Jbeta primers. Some clones are missing from TCRdb's copy, which holds only in-frame ones; the method was immunoSEQ multiplex PCR. The sample lists 150,000 to 200,000 clones, approximately 82% occurring once. The specimen sequenced was PBMCs. This chain links TRBV28 with TRBJ1-2; D perhaps matches TRBD1 (6 bases). The origin of this receptor is a man between 18 and 29 years old in good health and CMV-seropositive. The CDR3 is CATQGDYGYTF. The CDR3 coding sequence is TGTGCCACACAGGGTGACTATGGCTACACCTTC.